The clone carrying this T cell receptor beta chain was seen more than once but under ten times. This entry comes from a study of blood T cell repertoires in COVID-19. Study at large: COVID-19 samples from acute and convalescent phases originated in the United States, Italy and Spain.

Here immunoSEQ multiplex PCR was the method, and the copy in TCRdb shows in-frame clones only, minus some. The data show some 72,000 clones, around 80% seen once. V lost 4 bases and J lost 0, with 7 bases in between. Germline CDR1 SQVTM, CDR2 ANQGSEA. The CDR3 is made up of 13 amino acids. This chain uses TRBV29-1 with TRBJ1-3; no definite D call. Material for sequencing was peripheral blood. The sequence was obtained from a man aged 50 or older with COVID-19, enrolled during active disease. As DNA, the CDR3 is TGCAGCGTTGCCCTGAGCTCTGGAAACACCATATATTTT. Translated: CSVALSSGNTIYF.